These 17 T cell receptor beta chains were sequenced from one sample in a study of blood T cell repertoires in COVID-19. Profiling relied on immunoSEQ multiplex PCR, and the TCRdb table lists in-frame clones only, not all of them. The sample holds fewer than 200,000 clones, about nine tenths seen once. The sequencing input was peripheral blood. Receptor source: a man between 18 and 29 years old who had recovered from COVID-19.

The rearrangement joins TRBV2 to TRBJ1-1, with D maybe TRBD1 (5 bases). V shed 7 bases and J shed 4 bases, with 13 bases lying between them. This CDR3 region has 13 residues. Germline V gene lookup returns CDR1 SNHLY and CDR2 FYNNEI. In DNA, the CDR3 is TGTGCCAGCACGTTGGGGGGGACCACTGAAGCTTTCTTT. Residues: CASTLGGTTEAFF.

The gene calls are TRBV29-1 and TRBJ2-1; 13 bases fit TRBD2. With V trimmed by 6 bases and J by 6 bases, 2 bases remained unmatched. Germline V CDR1 and CDR2: SQVTM, ANQGSEA. CDR3 length: 13 amino acids. The CDR3 is CSVGLAGTNEQFF. The CDR3 DNA reads TGCAGCGTGGGACTAGCGGGAACCAATGAGCAGTTCTTC.

The V call is TRBV25-1, the J call TRBJ1-6; 8 nucleotides line up with TRBD1. The germline CDR1 and CDR2 sequences are MGHDK and SYGVNS. J was trimmed by 0 bases and V by 5 bases; bases with no gene match: 9. The CDR3 is made up of 18 amino acids. The CDR3 sequence is CASSFQGTGSSYNSPLHF. The CDR3 DNA is TGTGCCAGCAGTTTTCAGGGGACAGGAAGCTCCTATAATTCACCCCTCCACTTT.

The chain has TRBV5-5 and TRBJ1-5, with 10 bases matching TRBD1. This CDR3 is 20 amino acids long. Germline V gives CDR1 SGHKS, CDR2 YYEKEE (reference sequence). With V trimmed by 0 bases and J by 0 bases, 12 bases remained unmatched. CDR3 sequence reads: CASSLARPGTGDYSNQPQHF. CDR3 DNA sequence: TGTGCCAGCAGCTTGGCCCGTCCCGGGACAGGGGACTATAGCAATCAGCCCCAGCATTTT.

The chain combines TRBV11-3 with TRBJ2-3; possibly TRBD2 for D (5 bases). Trimming left V 1 base short and J 1 base short, with 9 bases between. The CDR3 runs to 15 residues. Germline V gives CDR1 SGHNT, CDR2 YENEEA. The chain's CDR3 is CASSLGGGRTDTQYF. Here the CDR3 DNA reads TGTGCCAGCAGCTTAGGAGGAGGACGCACAGATACGCAGTATTTT. Drawing the rest from reference TRBV11-3 and TRBJ2-3, the complete variable domain is EAGVVQSPRYKIIEKKQPVAFWCNPISGHNTLYWYLQNLGQGPELLIRYENEEAVDDSQLPKDRFSAERLKGVDSTLKIQPAELGDSAVYLCASSLGGGRTDTQYFGPGTRLTVL.

The chain has TRBV7-9 and TRBJ2-3; TRBD2 is a possible D gene (6 bases). Germline CDR1 is SEHNR and CDR2 is FQNEAQ (reference sequence). Trimming took off 5 bases at V and 9 bases at J, with 18 bases between the two ends. The CDR3 extends over 14 amino acids. CDR3 sequence (DNA): TGTGCCAGCAGCACGGAAGCCGGGACTCCGACGCAGTATTTT. It specifies CASSTEAGTPTQYF.

The chain has TRBV6-6 and TRBJ2-3; 11 bases agree with TRBD2. The CDR3 has 15 amino acids. Germline values: CDR1 MNHNY, CDR2 SVGAGI (reference sequence). V was pared by 6 bases and J by 1 base, with 3 bases of the junction left unmatched. The CDR3 region is CASSLTSGGTDTQYF. The CDR3 DNA reads as TGTGCCAGCAGCTTGACTAGCGGGGGCACAGATACGCAGTATTTT.

The chain employs TRBV9 and TRBJ2-7; D call uncertain. This CDR3 spans 15 amino acids. Trimming shortened V by 3 bases and J by 0 bases, and 13 bases separated the two germline ends. From germline, CDR1 is SGDLS and CDR2 YYNGEE. The CDR3 loop is CASSEDTLSSYEQYF. The CDR3 DNA reads as TGTGCCAGCAGCGAAGACACGTTAAGCTCCTACGAGCAGTACTTC.

The rearrangement uses TRBV24-1 and TRBJ2-5; possibly TRBD2 for D (6 bases). The V and J ends lost 5 bases and 4 bases respectively, with 10 bases between them. The length of the CDR3 is 13 residues. Germline CDR1 reads KGHDR; CDR2 reads SFDVKD. CDR3 amino acids: CATSGAAGETQYF. DNA for the CDR3: TGTGCCACCAGTGGAGCAGCGGGAGAGACCCAGTACTTC.

This sequence joins TRBV6-5 and TRBJ1-6, with 7 bases that match TRBD1. Unmatched junction bases numbered 3, after V lost 0 bases and J lost 7 bases. The CDR3 runs 15 residues. Germline CDR1 and CDR2: MNHEY and SVGAGI. The CDR3 loop reads CASSYSGQPNSPLHF. CDR3 nucleotide sequence: TGTGCCAGCAGTTACTCGGGACAGCCAAATTCACCCCTCCACTTT.

The rearrangement uses TRBV7-2 and TRBJ2-7, with 10 bases fitting TRBD1. CDR3 length: 15 amino acids. V was clipped by 2 bases and J by 6 bases; unmatched bases: 7. Germline V gene lookup returns CDR1 SGHTA and CDR2 FQGNSA. The CDR3: CASSLRPGQGSEQYF. Here the CDR3 DNA reads TGTGCCAGCAGCTTAAGGCCGGGACAGGGGAGCGAGCAGTACTTC.

A note on this clone: The sample carries other DNA sequences with the same CDR3. The chain combines TRBV5-1 with TRBJ2-1, with D perhaps TRBD2 (6 bases). V was pared by 0 bases and J by 2 bases, with 9 bases between. In germline, CDR1 is SGHRS, CDR2 YFSETQ. The CDR3 sequence is 15 residues long. The CDR3 sequence is CASSLGSGTYNEQFF. The CDR3 DNA follows: TGCGCCAGCAGCTTGGGTAGCGGAACCTACAATGAGCAGTTCTTC.

The chain uses TRBV7-2 and TRBJ1-3; D remains ambiguous. The V and J ends lost 5 bases and 2 bases respectively, with 10 bases between them. Germline V CDR1 and CDR2: SGHTA, FQGNSA. The CDR3 loop spans 14 amino acids. The CDR3 region is CASSSHGAGNTIYF. The CDR3 bases are TGTGCCAGCAGCAGCCACGGGGCTGGAAACACCATATATTTT.

V gene TRBV5-4 combines with J gene TRBJ1-1; 7 nucleotides match TRBD1. Germline lookup yields CDR1 SGHNT and CDR2 YYREEE (reference sequence). V lost 4 bases to trimming and J lost 8 bases; unmatched junction nucleotides: 14. The CDR3 is 15 residues long. The CDR3: CASSPGWNPTGEAFF. DNA of the CDR3: TGTGCCAGCAGCCCTGGTTGGAACCCGACAGGGGAAGCTTTCTTT.

This clone turned up a few times. This chain connects TRBV3-1 (or the pseudogene TRBV3-2) to TRBJ1-4; TRBD1 matches at 8 bases. Germline values: CDR1 LGHDT, CDR2 YNNKEL (reference sequence). The J segment lost 8 bases and the V segment lost 4 bases, leaving 6 bases of the junction unmatched. The CDR3 length is 14 residues. The DNA of the CDR3 is TGTGCCAGCAGCCCAGGGGGCGCGGGCGAAAAACTGTTTTTT. Translating gives CASSPGGAGEKLFF.

This clone turned up a few times. The rearrangement joins TRBV6-2 or TRBV6-3 to TRBJ2-7; tentatively, D is TRBD1 (5 bases). The CDR3 runs 13 residues. The germline V and J ends were trimmed by 0 bases and 2 bases, with 5 bases remaining between them. Germline CDR1 MNHEY, CDR2 SVGEGT. CDR3 in DNA: TGTGCCAGCAGTTACTCGGACACCTACGAGCAGTACTTC. Translated, it gives CASSYSDTYEQYF.

This chain links TRBV5-4 with TRBJ2-7; 7 bases line up with TRBD1. CDR1 is SGHNT and CDR2 is YYREEE in the germline V gene (reference sequence). After removal of 2 bases from V and 1 base from J, the junction contained 3 bases not matched to a gene. The CDR3 consists of 14 residues. CDR3 DNA: TGTGCCAGCAGCTTCTGGACAGGATCCTACGAGCAGTACTTC. Residues: CASSFWTGSYEQYF.